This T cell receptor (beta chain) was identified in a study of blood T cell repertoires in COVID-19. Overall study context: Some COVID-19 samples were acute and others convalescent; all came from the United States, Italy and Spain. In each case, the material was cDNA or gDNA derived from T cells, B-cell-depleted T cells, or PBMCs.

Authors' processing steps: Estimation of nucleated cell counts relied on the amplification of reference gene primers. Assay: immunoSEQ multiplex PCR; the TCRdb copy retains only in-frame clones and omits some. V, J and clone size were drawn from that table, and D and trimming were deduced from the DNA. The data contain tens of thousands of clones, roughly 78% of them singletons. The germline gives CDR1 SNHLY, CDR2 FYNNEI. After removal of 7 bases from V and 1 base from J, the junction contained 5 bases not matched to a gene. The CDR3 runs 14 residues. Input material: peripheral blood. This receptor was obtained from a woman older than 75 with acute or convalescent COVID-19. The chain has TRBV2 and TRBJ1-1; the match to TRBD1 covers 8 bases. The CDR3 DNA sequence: TGTGCCAGCAAAGGACAGGGAGCGAACACTGAAGCTTTCTTT. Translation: CASKGQGANTEAFF.